This is a list of T cell receptor beta chains from one sample in a study of blood T cell repertoires in COVID-19. Assay used: immunoSEQ multiplex PCR; TCRdb lists only in-frame clones, some missing. The table has around 77,000 clones, roughly 80% seen once. The sequencing sample was made of peripheral blood. These receptors were taken from a man aged 25 to 40 with COVID-19, enrolled during active disease. The CDR3 runs from the conserved cysteine through the conserved F or W. Fields, in order: V gene, clone size, J gene, D gene, CDR3 DNA, CDR3 protein. A D gene is named only where the DNA matches it firmly. Some rows have no size entry. The others give once, few or many, or a class for an expanded clone.

>TRBV19|NA|TRBJ1-2|NA
TGTGCCAGTAGGATCGACAACCGTGGCTACACCTTC
CASRIDNRGYTF
>TRBV7-9|NA|TRBJ2-2|TRBD2
TGTGCCGGGAACAGGGGCCTAGCGGGGACCGGGGAGCTGTTTTTT
CAGNRGLAGTGELFF
>TRBV2|NA|TRBJ1-5|NA
TGTGCCAGCAGTGAGGAGGGACTGGGGAATCAGCCCCAGCATTTT
CASSEEGLGNQPQHF
>TRBV11-2|NA|TRBJ1-1|NA
TGTGCCAGCACCCTAGAGCGGGATGGAAACACTGAAGCTTTCTTT
CASTLERDGNTEAFF
>TRBV7-9|NA|TRBJ1-1|NA
TGTGCCAGCAGCTTAGGTACGGTTAGCGGCACTGAAGCTTTCTTT
CASSLGTVSGTEAFF
>TRBV24-1|NA|TRBJ1-2|TRBD1
TGTGCCACCAGTGGTCAAACCGGGACAGGGACGGATGGCTACACCTTC
CATSGQTGTGTDGYTF
>TRBV5-1|NA|TRBJ2-7|TRBD2
TGCGCCAGCAGCCTGGGCCAACTAGCGGGAAGATCCTACGAGCAGTACTTC
CASSLGQLAGRSYEQYF
>TRBV2|once|TRBJ2-7|NA
TGTGCCAGCAGTGTGAGCTCCTACGAGCAGTACTTC
CASSVSSYEQYF
>TRBV7-3|once|TRBJ1-1|NA
TGTGCCAGCAGCCTAACGGGACTCGCTGAAGCTTTCTTT
CASSLTGLAEAFF
>TRBV7-3|NA|TRBJ1-5|TRBD1
TGTGCCAGCAGCCAGACAGGGGGCGCCGGTCAGCCCCAGCATTTT
CASSQTGGAGQPQHF
>TRBV19|NA|TRBJ2-7|NA
TGTGCCAGTAGTGTCACCTCTAATACCTACGAGCAGTACTTC
CASSVTSNTYEQYF
>TRBV27|few|TRBJ1-3|TRBD1
TGTGCCAGCAGTTCTACAGGGGGAACTGGAAACACCATATATTTT
CASSSTGGTGNTIYF
>TRBV28|NA|TRBJ2-1|NA
TGTGCCACCCATACCGGGGGCAATGAGCAGTTCTTC
CATHTGGNEQFF
>TRBV3-1/TRBV3-2|once|TRBJ2-7|TRBD2
TGTGCCAGCAGCCAAGGGGGACTAGCGGGCGTCCTAAGCTCCTACGAGCAGTACTTC
CASSQGGLAGVLSSYEQYF
>TRBV5-6|NA|TRBJ2-7|NA
TGTGCCAGCAGCTTGGGGAGGGGCGGGCTGGAGCTCTTC
CASSLGRGGLELF
>TRBV5-1|NA|TRBJ1-5|NA
TGCGCCAGCAGCTTGGAAGGCGGAGGCAATCAGCCCCAGCATTTT
CASSLEGGGNQPQHF
>TRBV9|few|TRBJ1-6|TRBD1
TGTGCCAGCAGCAAAGGACAGGATAATTCACCCCTCCACTTT
CASSKGQDNSPLHF
>TRBV28|NA|TRBJ1-4|TRBD1
TGTGCCAGCAGTACCCGGGACAGGGCGAATGAAAAACTGTTTTTT
CASSTRDRANEKLFF
>TRBV24-1|NA|TRBJ2-7|NA
TGTGCCACCAGTGATTCCCAGACAGGCTCCTACGAGCAGTACTTC
CATSDSQTGSYEQYF
>TRBV7-9|NA|TRBJ1-2|NA
TGTGCCAGCAGCCCCGTTCAAGCCATCTTC
CASSPVQAIF
>TRBV2|NA|TRBJ2-7|TRBD2
TGTGCCAGCAGGGCCGGGACTAGCTCCTACGAGCAGTACTTC
CASRAGTSSYEQYF
>TRBV5-4|NA|TRBJ2-4|TRBD1
TGTGCCAGCAGCTTGGACAGGGGCCAGGGAAACATTCAGTACTTC
CASSLDRGQGNIQYF
>TRBV7-2|few|TRBJ1-1|NA
TGTGCCAGCAGCTCCAAGGGGGGGACTGAAGCTTTCTTT
CASSSKGGTEAFF
>TRBV28|once|TRBJ2-4|TRBD1
TGTGCCAGCAGTAGAATCGACAGGGTAGCCAAAAACATTCAGTACTTC
CASSRIDRVAKNIQYF
>TRBV10-3|NA|TRBJ1-4|NA
TGTGCCATCAGTGAGGGACTCGGACAGATAATAAGATTTAAAACGGATGAAAAACTGTTTTTT
CAISEGLGQIIRFKTDEKLFF
>TRBV11-2|NA|TRBJ1-4|NA
TGTGCCAGCAGCTTAGGGAGGGAACTTCCGTTAAATGAAAAACTGTTTTTT
CASSLGRELPLNEKLFF
>TRBV28|NA|TRBJ1-6|TRBD1
TGTGCCAGTAGCCGGACAGGGAAGACTCACTTT
CASSRTGKTHF
>TRBV2|NA|TRBJ2-2|NA
TGTGCCAGCAGTGTCGAGGGTGTGCAGCACACCGGGGAGCTGTTTTTT
CASSVEGVQHTGELFF
>TRBV6-2/TRBV6-3|NA|TRBJ1-5|TRBD1
TGTGCCAGCAGTCGACAGGGTGATCAGCCCCAGCATTTT
CASSRQGDQPQHF
>TRBV23-1|NA|TRBJ1-2|TRBD1
TGCGCCAGCAGTCTAACAGGGGGTAACGGCTATGGCTACACCTTC
CASSLTGGNGYGYTF
>TRBV12-3/TRBV12-4|NA|TRBJ2-1|NA
TGTGCCAGCAGCCTGAGTCATGAGCAGTTCTTC
CASSLSHEQFF
>TRBV2|NA|TRBJ2-7|TRBD1
TGTGCCAGCAGGGGACAGGGAGGATCCTACGAGCAGTACTTC
CASRGQGGSYEQYF
>TRBV3-1/TRBV3-2|NA|TRBJ1-2|NA
TGTGCCAGCAGCCCCCGACAGGAAAGGGGCTACACCTTC
CASSPRQERGYTF
>TRBV5-5|NA|TRBJ1-1|NA
TGTGCCAGCAGCTTGGCGGAGTTGAACACTGAAGCTTTCTTT
CASSLAELNTEAFF
>TRBV19|few|TRBJ2-7|TRBD2
TGTGCCAGTAGTATCACCGGGACTAGCGGGTACCGTTCCTACGAGCAGTACTTC
CASSITGTSGYRSYEQYF
>TRBV19|NA|TRBJ1-1|NA
TGTGCCAGTAGTAATCAGGTGGCCACTGAAGCTTTCTTT
CASSNQVATEAFF
>TRBV28|NA|TRBJ2-3|TRBD2
TGTGCCAGCAGTTTATGGGGGCGGGAGGGCCGCACAGATACGCAGTATTTT
CASSLWGREGRTDTQYF
>TRBV4-2|NA|TRBJ1-1|NA
TGTGCCAGCAGCCAAGAGGGCTCGGCGAACACTGAAGCTTTCTTT
CASSQEGSANTEAFF
>TRBV18|NA|TRBJ2-7|NA
TGTGCCAGCTCTCCCGGGGGGCACTACGAGCAGTACTTC
CASSPGGHYEQYF
>TRBV4-3|few|TRBJ1-6|NA
TGCGCCAGCAGCCAAGCAGGGGAGATTTCACCCCTCCACTTT
CASSQAGEISPLHF
>TRBV5-1|once|TRBJ1-1|TRBD1
TGCGCCAGCAGCTTATCCGGGACAGGGAACACTGAAGCTTTCTTT
CASSLSGTGNTEAFF
>TRBV20-1|NA|TRBJ1-2|NA
TGCAGTGCTAGTGACAGAAACTATGGCTACACCTTC
CSASDRNYGYTF
>TRBV7-9|NA|TRBJ2-3|TRBD1
TGTGCCAGCAGCTCCCGACAGGGGCTCCTCACAGATACGCAGTATTTT
CASSSRQGLLTDTQYF
>TRBV6-2/TRBV6-3|once|TRBJ2-1|TRBD2
TGTGCCAGCAGTTCTCCGGGACTAGGCTACAATGAGCAGTTCTTC
CASSSPGLGYNEQFF
>TRBV29-1|NA|TRBJ1-1|TRBD1
TGCAGCGGGCGGGACAGGGAGACCACTGAAGCTTTCTTT
CSGRDRETTEAFF
>TRBV5-4|NA|TRBJ2-1|TRBD2
TGTGCCAGCAAGCCCCCGGCTAGCGGGAATGAGCAGTTCTTC
CASKPPASGNEQFF